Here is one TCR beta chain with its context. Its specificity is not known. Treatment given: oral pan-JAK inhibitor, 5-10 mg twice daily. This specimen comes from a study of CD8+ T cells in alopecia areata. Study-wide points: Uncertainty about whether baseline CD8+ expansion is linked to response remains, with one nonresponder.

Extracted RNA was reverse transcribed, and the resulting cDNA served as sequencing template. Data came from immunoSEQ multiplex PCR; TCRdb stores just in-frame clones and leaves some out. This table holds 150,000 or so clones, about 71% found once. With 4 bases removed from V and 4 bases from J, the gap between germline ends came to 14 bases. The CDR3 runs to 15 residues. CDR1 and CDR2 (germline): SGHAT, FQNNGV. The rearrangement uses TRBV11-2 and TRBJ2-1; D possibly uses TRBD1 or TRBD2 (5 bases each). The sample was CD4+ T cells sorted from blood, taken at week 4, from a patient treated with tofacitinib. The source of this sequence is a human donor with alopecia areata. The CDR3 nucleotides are TGTGCCAGCAGCTCCTCCGGGACGGTATACAATGAGCAGTTCTTC. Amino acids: CASSSSGTVYNEQFF.